These 10 T cell receptor beta chains came from one sample sequenced in a study of T cell responses to AZD1222 COVID-19 vaccine. Some clones are missing from TCRdb's copy, which holds only in-frame ones; the method was immunoSEQ multiplex PCR. This sample has around 110,000 clones, with around 88% found just once. The sequenced sample was peripheral blood, obtained on day 0 of AZD1222 vaccination. The receptors derive from an adult in good health.

The chain recombines TRBV7-9 with TRBJ1-5, with unresolved D. The germline gives CDR1 SEHNR, CDR2 FQNEAQ (reference sequence). CDR3 length: 15 residues. The V end was cut by 1 base, the J end by 3 bases, with 10 bases between. The CDR3 DNA reads as TGTGCCAGCAGCTTAGGGCTGGCAGCCAATCAGCCCCAGCATTTT. Translation: CASSLGLAANQPQHF.

In its sample, this clone is medium-sized. The CDR3 DNA is TGTGCCAGCAGTGAGTTGGAGTGGGAGACCCAGTACTTC. As protein: CASSELEWETQYF. This chain joins TRBV6-1 and TRBJ2-5; D uncertain. Germline V gene data show CDR1 as MNHNS and CDR2 as SASEGT. V was shortened by 3 bases and J by 5 bases, with 10 bases between the two germline ends. The CDR3 totals 13 residues.

This chain's CDR3 is CASSGGRSSNQPQHF. CDR3 sequence (DNA): TGTGCCAGCTCCGGCGGGAGATCGAGCAATCAGCCCCAGCATTTT. The rearrangement links TRBV18 to TRBJ1-5; D uncertain. The length of the CDR3 is 15 residues. The germline V and J ends were trimmed by 6 bases and 1 base, with 13 bases remaining between them. CDR1 and CDR2 from the germline V gene are KGHSH and LQKENI.

This chain uses TRBV6-5 with TRBJ1-3; D call uncertain. The CDR3 covers 14 residues. Germline assignment: CDR1 MNHEY and CDR2 SVGAGI. Trimming stripped 7 bases from V and 1 base from J, with 11 bases between. The CDR3 region has the DNA TGTGCCAGCACCCTCCGGGGATCTGGAAACACCATATATTTT. Encoded protein: CASTLRGSGNTIYF.

This clone was counted a few times. The V and J genes are TRBV4-2 and TRBJ2-7; 8 nucleotides line up with TRBD1. V gave up 3 bases and J gave up 9 bases; unmatched junction bases: 7. This CDR3 contains 13 residues. Germline CDR1 LGHNA, CDR2 YNFKEQ. Here the CDR3 reads CASSQTLQGVQYF. CDR3 nucleotides: TGTGCCAGCAGCCAGACTTTACAGGGGGTGCAGTACTTC.

The CDR3 nucleotides are TGTGCCAGCACCAGACTGGCCAGGGTAAGCACAGATACGCAGTATTTT. Residues: CASTRLARVSTDTQYF. The chain is built from TRBV7-9 and TRBJ2-3; TRBD1 is a possible D gene (5 bases). The CDR3 sequence is 16 residues long. V lost 7 bases, J lost 0 bases, and 17 bases lay in between. Germline values: CDR1 SEHNR, CDR2 FQNEAQ (reference sequence). Full variable domain (missing parts from reference TRBV7-9 and TRBJ2-3): DTGVSQNPRHKITKRGQNVTFRCDPISEHNRLYWYRQTLGQGPEFLTYFQNEAQLEKSRLLSDRFSAERPKGSFSTLEIQRTEQGDSAMYLCASTRLARVSTDTQYFGPGTRLTVL.

This clone came up many times. The chain links TRBV7-2 to TRBJ2-1, with D possibly matching TRBD2 (5 bases). Germline CDR1 is SGHTA and CDR2 is FQGNSA. The CDR3 has 14 amino acids. Trimming stripped 7 bases from V and 4 bases from J, with 14 bases between. This CDR3 is CASTETPGYNEQFF. DNA for the CDR3: TGTGCCAGCACAGAAACCCCGGGGTACAATGAGCAGTTCTTC.

V and J are TRBV9 and TRBJ2-5; 10 bases are shared with TRBD2. Germline lookup yields CDR1 SGDLS and CDR2 YYNGEE. V lost 0 bases, J lost 1 base, and 3 bases stayed unmatched. The CDR3 has 16 residues. In nucleotides, the CDR3 is TGTGCCAGCAGCGTAGGGACTAGCGGAGTCCAAGAGACCCAGTACTTC. Translation gives CASSVGTSGVQETQYF.

The V call is TRBV19, the J call TRBJ1-2; D is unclear. The CDR3 is 13 residues long. Trimming pared 8 bases from V and 2 bases from J, leaving 12 bases between. Germline CDR1 is LNHDA and CDR2 is SQIVND (reference sequence). Here the CDR3 reads CASDGRENYGYTF. CDR3 in DNA: TGTGCCAGTGACGGACGCGAGAACTATGGCTACACCTTC.

V gene TRBV7-2 combines with J gene TRBJ1-5; D perhaps matches TRBD1 (6 bases). Trimming pared 5 bases from V and 3 bases from J, leaving 14 bases between. CDR3 length: 15 residues. CDR1 SGHTA and CDR2 FQGNSA come from the germline V gene. The chain's CDR3 is CASSLDGTNNQPQHF. The CDR3 region has the DNA TGTGCCAGCAGCCTAGACGGGACAAACAATCAGCCCCAGCATTTT.